The present T cell receptor beta chain was sequenced within a study of identical twins. Points from the study as a whole: Insertion counts were lower in abundant cord blood beta clonotypes, a trend that memory repertoires did not show.

V shed 8 bases and J 10 bases; nucleotides not matched to a gene: 15. The CDR3 has 15 amino acids. One entry per CDR3 protein, called by TCRdb with MiXCR from the 5' RACE reads. The sample yields around 490,000 distinct CDR3 sequences, more than 13% seen once. This clonotype was seen at least ten times. Its cognate antigen is unknown. These data are also associated with another study on yellow fever vaccine responses in identical twins.

Sequenced input: CD4+ T cells sorted from blood. The chain couples TRBV12-3 or TRBV12-4 to TRBJ2-3; 10 bases match TRBD1. This TCR was sampled from a woman under 30 in good health. The CDR3 sequence: CASQGAGTGAPPQYF. DNA for the CDR3: TGTGCCAGCCAAGGGGCCGGGACAGGGGCCCCTCCGCAGTATTTT.